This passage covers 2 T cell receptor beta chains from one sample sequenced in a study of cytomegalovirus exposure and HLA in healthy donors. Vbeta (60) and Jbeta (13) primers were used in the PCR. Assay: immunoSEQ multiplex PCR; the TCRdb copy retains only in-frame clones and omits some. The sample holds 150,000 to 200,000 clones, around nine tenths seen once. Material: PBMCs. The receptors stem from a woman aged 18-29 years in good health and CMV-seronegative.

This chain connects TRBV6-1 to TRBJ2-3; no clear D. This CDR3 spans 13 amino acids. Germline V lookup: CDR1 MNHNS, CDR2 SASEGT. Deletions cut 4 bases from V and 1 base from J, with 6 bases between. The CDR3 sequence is CASSVAGTDTQYF. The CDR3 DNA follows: TGTGCCAGCAGTGTGGCAGGCACAGATACGCAGTATTTT.

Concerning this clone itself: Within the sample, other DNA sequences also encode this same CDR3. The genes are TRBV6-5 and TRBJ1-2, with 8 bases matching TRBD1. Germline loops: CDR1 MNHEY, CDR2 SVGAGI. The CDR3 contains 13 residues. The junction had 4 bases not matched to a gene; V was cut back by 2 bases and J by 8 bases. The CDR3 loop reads CASSYDRGRGYTF. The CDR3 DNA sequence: TGTGCCAGCAGTTACGACAGGGGACGGGGCTACACCTTC.